These 30 T cell receptor beta chains were all obtained from the same sample, sequenced in a study of shared clonotypes between healthy human individuals. Profiling relied on immunoSEQ multiplex PCR, and the TCRdb table lists in-frame clones only, not all of them. The sample has a few million clones; approximately 96% are singletons. Sample: naive CD4+ T cells sorted from blood. The subset: CD45RA+ positively selected. The receptors stem from a man aged 18 to 30 in good health.

The V and J genes are TRBV25-1 and TRBJ2-2; 10 bases are shared with TRBD1. V lost 4 bases to trimming and J lost 2 bases; unmatched junction nucleotides: 4. The CDR3 runs 16 residues. CDR1 is MGHDK, CDR2 SYGVNS, per germline. CDR3 sequence: CASSAWDRGNTGELFF. DNA of the CDR3: TGTGCCAGCAGTGCCTGGGACAGGGGAAACACCGGGGAGCTGTTTTTT.

The chain recombines TRBV7-8 with TRBJ2-7, with D perhaps matching TRBD1 (5 bases). The CDR3 is 14 amino acids. The V gene's germline CDR1 is SGHVS and CDR2 FQNEAQ. V dropped 2 bases and J dropped 1 base, with 9 bases sitting between them. Here the CDR3 DNA reads TGTGCCAGCAGCTTACAGGGTAATTCCTACGAGCAGTACTTC. This translates into CASSLQGNSYEQYF.

This sequence joins TRBV29-1 and TRBJ2-3, with 12 positions matching TRBD2. This CDR3 spans 14 amino acids. CDR1 SQVTM and CDR2 ANQGSEA come from the germline V gene. In DNA form, the CDR3 reads TGCCTTGGGGCTAGCGGGGGGGTCACAGATACGCAGTATTTT. Translated, it gives CLGASGGVTDTQYF.

This chain links TRBV19 with TRBJ1-2; the D is unclear. V gave up 3 bases and J gave up 2 bases, with 7 bases separating them. The germline V gene encodes CDR1 LNHDA and CDR2 SQIVND (reference sequence). This CDR3 region has 13 residues. The CDR3 nucleotides read TGTGCCAGTAGTATTCAGGTGAACTATGGCTACACCTTC. Its translation is CASSIQVNYGYTF.

This rearrangement joins TRBV5-1 to TRBJ1-4; 8 bases fit TRBD1. The germline CDR1 and CDR2 sequences are SGHRS and YFSETQ. CDR3 length: 18 amino acids. Trimming took 3 bases from V and 0 from J; bases not matched to a gene: 10. Written as DNA, the CDR3 is TGCGCCAGCAGCTCTCAGGGGACAGGCGCCGCAACTAATGAAAAACTGTTTTTT. This codes for CASSSQGTGAATNEKLFF.

The rearrangement uses TRBV29-1 and TRBJ1-1, with D perhaps matching TRBD1 (5 bases). Germline V gene sequence: CDR1 SQVTM, CDR2 ANQGSEA. There are 13 residues in the CDR3. Trimming pared 1 base from V and 2 bases from J, leaving 8 bases between. The CDR3 region has the DNA TGCAGCGTTGAAGGGGACGCCAACACTGAAGCTTTCTTT. Translation gives CSVEGDANTEAFF.

The chain uses TRBV10-3 and TRBJ2-3; D not resolved. The CDR3 extends over 16 amino acids. Trimming took off 2 bases at V and 6 bases at J, with 18 bases between the two ends. Germline values: CDR1 ENHRY, CDR2 SYGVKD. This chain's CDR3 is CAISEDPFGKLDTQYF. The CDR3 DNA reads as TGTGCCATCAGTGAGGACCCGTTCGGAAAATTGGATACGCAGTATTTT.

The rearrangement links TRBV10-3 to TRBJ2-3; D ambiguous. Trimming left V 4 bases short and J 4 bases short, with 18 bases between. This CDR3 contains 16 residues. CDR1 and CDR2 from the germline V gene are ENHRY and SYGVKD. CDR3 nucleotide sequence: TGTGCCATCAGTGTTTCACCCCCCGTGGTGGCAGATACGCAGTATTTT. It specifies CAISVSPPVVADTQYF.

The chain joins TRBV6-6 to TRBJ2-3; 7 bases map to TRBD2. The CDR3 totals 16 residues. Per germline, CDR1 MNHNY and CDR2 SVGAGI (reference sequence). Trimming took 0 bases from V and 4 from J; bases not matched to a gene: 7. In DNA, the CDR3 is TGTGCCAGCAGTTACTCGAAAGGGACTACCCCAGATACGCAGTATTTT. Translated: CASSYSKGTTPDTQYF.

This chain links TRBV21-1 with TRBJ2-7; TRBD2 is the table's D call, not checked against the DNA. TRBV21-1 is shown as a pseudogene. The CDR3 has 16 residues. The CDR3 protein is CASSTRRSGGFYEQYF. The CDR3, as DNA: TGTGCCAGCAGCACCCGGCGAAGCGGGGGTTTCTACGAGCAGTACTTC.

The chain uses TRBV19 and TRBJ2-1; 9 bases are a match to TRBD2. CDR3 length equals 15 residues. After removal of 2 bases from V and 3 bases from J, the junction contained 2 bases not matched to a gene. Germline V CDR1 and CDR2: LNHDA, SQIVND (reference sequence). The CDR3 DNA follows: TGTGCCAGTAGTATAAGACTAGCGGACTACAATGAGCAGTTCTTC. Translated: CASSIRLADYNEQFF.

CDR3 protein: CSANRDEKLFF. The DNA of the CDR3 is TGCAGTGCAAATAGGGATGAAAAACTGTTTTTT. This rearrangement joins TRBV20-1 to TRBJ1-4, with D hard to call. Trimming pared 6 bases from V and 6 bases from J, leaving 8 bases between. Germline lookup yields CDR1 DFQATT and CDR2 SNEGSKA (reference sequence). This CDR3 is 11 amino acids long.

The chain recombines TRBV10-3 with TRBJ1-1; 9 bases agree with TRBD1. The CDR3 totals 15 residues. The germline CDR1 and CDR2 sequences are ENHRY and SYGVKD. The J segment lost 2 bases and the V segment lost 5 bases, leaving 6 bases of the junction unmatched. In nucleotides, the CDR3 is TGTGCCATCAGTCAGGACAGGGGAGGTAACACTGAAGCTTTCTTT. This encodes CAISQDRGGNTEAFF.

The chain is built from TRBV28 and TRBJ2-7; D may be TRBD2 (5 bases). The germline V gene encodes CDR1 MDHEN and CDR2 SYDVKM. Trimming cost V 5 bases and J 0 bases, with 14 bases left between them. CDR3 length equals 15 residues. The CDR3 is CASSRGPGYSYEQYF. The CDR3 coding sequence is TGTGCCAGCAGTCGAGGGCCAGGCTACTCCTACGAGCAGTACTTC.

The chain links TRBV9 to TRBJ2-5, with TRBD2 identical over 9 bases. V shed 5 bases and J 2 bases; nucleotides not matched to a gene: 7. The CDR3 is 15 residues long. CDR1 is SGDLS and CDR2 is YYNGEE in the germline V gene. The CDR3 region has the DNA TGTGCCAGCAGTTTTAGCGGGGGAGCGCAAGAGACCCAGTACTTC. It translates to CASSFSGGAQETQYF. Full variable domain (remainder filled in from reference TRBV9 and TRBJ2-5): DSGVTQTPKHLITATGQRVTLRCSPRSGDLSVYWYQQSLDQGLQFLIQYYNGEERAKGNILERFSAQQFPDLHSELNLSSLELGDSALYFCASSFSGGAQETQYFGPGTRLLVL.

This chain joins TRBV4-3 and TRBJ2-7; 7 bases are shared with TRBD2. The V gene end was trimmed by 2 bases and the J gene end by 1 base; junction bases not matched to a gene: 5. The length of the CDR3 is 15 residues. Germline CDR1 LGHNA, CDR2 YSLEER. The DNA of the CDR3 is TGCGCCAGCAGCCAACTAGCGGAACCTTCCTACGAGCAGTACTTC. This codes for CASSQLAEPSYEQYF.

This clone was seen a single time. The V and J genes are TRBV2 and TRBJ2-1; TRBD1 is a possible D gene (6 bases). The CDR3 covers 16 residues. Germline lookup yields CDR1 SNHLY and CDR2 FYNNEI. V lost 8 bases and J 7 bases, leaving 24 bases between the germline ends. CDR3 coding DNA: TGTGCCAGCGGGGGCAGTGGCCAGGCCCTAGGGAATGAGCAGTTCTTC. Amino acids: CASGGSGQALGNEQFF.

This clone was seen once. V usage is TRBV9 and J usage is TRBJ1-1; the D gene is possibly TRBD1 (6 bases). Germline values: CDR1 SGDLS, CDR2 YYNGEE. V shed 0 bases and J shed 11 bases, with 14 bases lying between them. The CDR3 consists of 13 residues. Written as DNA, the CDR3 is TGTGCCAGCAGCGTAGACGAGGGGGGGCTCGCTTTCTTT. Its protein product is CASSVDEGGLAFF.

This clone was picked up one time. The chain couples TRBV6-6 to TRBJ2-5, with D perhaps matching TRBD1 or TRBD2 (5 bases each). The CDR3 loop spans 14 amino acids. The V and J ends lost 7 bases and 7 bases respectively, with 19 bases between them. Germline V gene sequence: CDR1 MNHNY, CDR2 SVGAGI (reference sequence). DNA of the CDR3: TGTGCCAGCACCGAAGATGGGGGTTTGGGGACCCAGTACTTC. Amino acids: CASTEDGGLGTQYF.

This rearrangement joins TRBV5-6 to TRBJ2-7; D unresolved. Between the trimmed V and J ends, which lost 0 bases and 3 bases, there was a span of 4 bases. The germline V gene encodes CDR1 SGHDT and CDR2 YYEEEE. This CDR3 spans 12 amino acids. CDR3 coding DNA: TGTGCCAGCAGCTTGGAGAGCTACGAGCAGTACTTC. The encoded protein is CASSLESYEQYF.

The chain uses TRBV30 and TRBJ1-6, with D uncertain. The V end was cut by 2 bases, the J end by 5 bases, with 10 bases between. The CDR3 length is 14 residues. Per germline, CDR1 GTSNPN and CDR2 SVGIG (reference sequence). The CDR3 loop reads CAWSNSINNSPLHF. The DNA of the CDR3 is TGTGCCTGGAGTAACTCGATTAATAATTCACCCCTCCACTTT.

The J gene is TRBJ1-2, the V gene TRBV19, with D possibly TRBD1 on 6 matching bases. The ends were cut back, 7 bases at V and 7 bases at J, with 19 bases in the middle. The CDR3 is 14 residues long. Germline CDR1 is LNHDA and CDR2 is SQIVND (reference sequence). CDR3 in DNA: TGTGCCAGTACCCAACCCGGGGGGGGCTCTGGCTACACCTTC. Protein product: CASTQPGGGSGYTF.

The CDR3 loop is CASSRRGNTIYF. DNA for the CDR3: TGTGCCAGCAGCCGCAGGGGTAACACCATATATTTT. The J gene is TRBJ1-3, the V gene TRBV5-4, with D possibly TRBD1 on 6 matching bases. Germline V gives CDR1 SGHNT, CDR2 YYREEE (reference sequence). V was cut by 4 bases and J by 7 bases, with 9 bases left in between. The CDR3 contains 12 residues.

The chain couples TRBV6-5 to TRBJ1-1; D call uncertain. The CDR3 spans 12 residues. Trimming stripped 0 bases from V and 10 bases from J, with 9 bases between. In germline, CDR1 is MNHEY, CDR2 SVGAGI. The CDR3 bases are TGTGCCAGCAGTTACTCGTGGGGTTCAGCTTTCTTT. Translation gives CASSYSWGSAFF.

J is TRBJ2-7 and V is TRBV25-1; 8 nucleotides align to TRBD2. Germline CDR1 MGHDK, CDR2 SYGVNS. Trimming cost V 5 bases and J 2 bases; bases outside gene matches: 5. The CDR3 totals 14 residues. The chain's CDR3 is CASSFDGGAYEQYF. CDR3 nucleotide sequence: TGTGCCAGCAGTTTCGACGGGGGGGCCTACGAGCAGTACTTC.

This chain uses TRBV7-9 with TRBJ1-1; a weak D match, TRBD1 (6 bases). The germline gives CDR1 SEHNR, CDR2 FQNEAQ (reference sequence). There are 16 residues in the CDR3. Trimming left V 2 bases short and J 0 bases short, with 13 bases between. The CDR3 is CASSLSGVIMNTEAFF. DNA for the CDR3: TGTGCCAGCAGCTTATCAGGGGTAATAATGAACACTGAAGCTTTCTTT.

V is TRBV2 and J is TRBJ2-5; TRBD1 aligns across 7 bases. Germline V gene lookup returns CDR1 SNHLY and CDR2 FYNNEI. The ends lost 5 bases at V and 5 bases at J; junction bases unmatched: 8. The CDR3 spans 14 residues. This chain's CDR3 is CASSNRGQGETQYF. The CDR3 DNA is TGTGCCAGCAGTAACAGGGGCCAGGGGGAGACCCAGTACTTC.

Comments on this clone: The sample has other DNA sequences that encode this CDR3 too. The CDR3 sequence: CASSFSYEQYF. As DNA, the CDR3 is TGTGCCAGCAGTTTTTCCTACGAGCAGTACTTC. This sequence joins TRBV11-2 and TRBJ2-7; D uncertain. This CDR3 region has 11 residues. CDR1 SGHAT and CDR2 FQNNGV come from the germline V gene. Trimming stripped 6 bases from V and 1 base from J, with 4 bases between.

V and J are TRBV6-6 and TRBJ2-3; D may be TRBD1 or TRBD2 (5 bases each). Trimming took 8 bases from V and 2 from J, leaving 14 bases between them. Germline CDR1 reads MNHNY; CDR2 reads SVGAGI (reference sequence). This CDR3 has 14 residues. CDR3 nucleotide sequence: TGTGCCAGCGGGGGAGCTAGCTTCACAGATACGCAGTATTTT. This translates into CASGGASFTDTQYF.

This clone was detected only once. The chain joins TRBV10-2 to TRBJ1-2; D gene uncertain. Trimming removed 0 bases from V and 8 bases from J, with 13 bases in between. Germline assignment: CDR1 WSHSY and CDR2 SAAADI. The CDR3 is made up of 14 amino acids. This CDR3 reads CASSESTPGWGYTF. For the CDR3, the DNA is TGCGCCAGCAGTGAGTCGACTCCGGGTTGGGGCTACACCTTC.